Each of the 10 T cell receptor beta chains below was sequenced from the same sample in a study of control samples from healthy donors and cancer patients. Clones were read by immunoSEQ multiplex PCR, and TCRdb kept only the in-frame ones, dropping some. This table has 160,000 or so clones, about 93% appearing once. The sequenced sample consisted of blood. These TCRs come from a man aged 45-65 years in good health.

The V call is TRBV7-2, the J call TRBJ2-7, with D perhaps TRBD1 (6 bases). V gave up 5 bases and J gave up 3 bases, with 14 bases separating them. Germline CDR1 SGHTA, CDR2 FQGNSA. The CDR3 loop spans 14 amino acids. CDR3 sequence (DNA): TGTGCCAGCAGCCTCCGGGACACACTCTACGAGCAGTACTTC. Its translation: CASSLRDTLYEQYF.

This clone has only one observation. This rearrangement joins TRBV5-1 to TRBJ1-5, with D possibly being TRBD1 (5 bases). Deletions cut 5 bases from V and 4 bases from J, with 16 bases between. Germline values: CDR1 SGHRS, CDR2 YFSETQ. The CDR3 has 15 residues. The CDR3: CASSLGAYSNQPQHF. DNA of the CDR3: TGCGCCAGCAGTTTAGGGGCCTACTCGAATCAGCCCCAGCATTTT.

The chain combines TRBV28 with TRBJ1-1; a possible D gene is TRBD1 (5 bases). Germline values: CDR1 MDHEN, CDR2 SYDVKM. This CDR3 spans 17 amino acids. The V end lost 5 bases, the J end lost 3 bases, and 22 bases lay between the germline ends. In DNA, the CDR3 is TGTGCCAGCAGTCTTTTTTCCTCACGGCAGACAGACACTGAAGCTTTCTTT. Translating gives CASSLFSSRQTDTEAFF. Full variable domain (outside the CDR3, taken from reference TRBV28 and TRBJ1-1): DVKVTQSSRYLVKRTGEKVFLECVQDMDHENMFWYRQDPGLGLRLIYFSYDVKMKEKGDIPEGYSVSREKKERFSLILESASTNQTSMYLCASSLFSSRQTDTEAFFGQGTRLTVV.

The CDR3 protein is CASSGTGMVQPQHF. The CDR3 nucleotides are TGTGCCAGCAGTGGGACAGGGATGGTTCAGCCCCAGCATTTT. J is TRBJ1-5 and V is TRBV2; 8 bases agree with TRBD1. CDR1 is SNHLY, CDR2 FYNNEI, per germline. V lost 4 bases and J lost 6; bases outside the gene matches: 5. The CDR3 is 14 amino acids.

The chain is built from TRBV7-2 and TRBJ2-2; D possibly corresponds to TRBD1 (5 bases). The length of the CDR3 is 13 residues. V lost 2 bases, J lost 4 bases, and 5 bases lay in between. Germline V lookup: CDR1 SGHTA, CDR2 FQGNSA. CDR3 coding DNA: TGTGCCAGCAGCTTAACAGGCACCGGGGAGCTGTTTTTT. Its translation is CASSLTGTGELFF. Based on the CDR3 plus reference TRBV7-2 and TRBJ2-2, the full variable domain is GAGVSQSPSNKVTEKGKDVELRCDPISGHTALYWYRQSLGQGLEFLIYFQGNSAPDKSGLPSDRFSAERTGGSVSTLTIQRTQQEDSAVYLCASSLTGTGELFFGEGSRLTVL.

V usage is TRBV2 and J usage is TRBJ2-3; D may be TRBD1 (8 bases). The V end was cut by 6 bases, the J end by 5 bases, with 15 bases between. The germline V gene encodes CDR1 SNHLY and CDR2 FYNNEI. The CDR3 runs to 14 residues. The CDR3 loop reads CASREGGTGDTQYF. The DNA for the CDR3 is TGTGCCAGCAGGGAGGGGGGGACAGGAGATACGCAGTATTTT.

The chain links TRBV18 to TRBJ2-1; 10 positions agree with TRBD2. Trimming took 6 bases from V and 6 from J; bases not matched to a gene: 8. The germline gives CDR1 KGHSH, CDR2 LQKENI. The CDR3 has 15 residues. In DNA form, the CDR3 reads TGTGCCAGCTCTAACACCGGGACTAGCGCCAATGAGCAGTTCTTC. This encodes CASSNTGTSANEQFF.

The chain couples TRBV5-4 to TRBJ2-1, with D unresolved. Germline CDR1 and CDR2: SGHNT and YYREEE (reference sequence). Trimming took 0 bases from V and 1 from J, leaving 8 bases between them. This CDR3 spans 15 amino acids. CDR3 amino acids: CASSLDVGSYNEQFF. CDR3 nucleotide sequence: TGTGCCAGCAGCTTGGATGTGGGATCCTACAATGAGCAGTTCTTC.

The gene calls are TRBV5-1 and TRBJ2-6; TRBD2 aligns across 7 bases. The CDR3 has 17 amino acids. Trimming cost V 0 bases and J 5 bases; bases outside gene matches: 8. Germline V gene sequence: CDR1 SGHRS, CDR2 YFSETQ. CDR3 residues: CASSLGGGLSRANVLTF. CDR3 nucleotide sequence: TGCGCCAGCAGCTTGGGGGGAGGGCTCTCGAGGGCCAACGTCCTGACTTTC.

The chain uses TRBV3-1 (or the pseudogene TRBV3-2) and TRBJ2-2; 9 bases fit TRBD2. Germline values: CDR1 LGHDT, CDR2 YNNKEL (reference sequence). The CDR3 runs 16 residues. Losses at the gene ends were 7 bases for V and 0 bases for J; bases not matched to a gene: 6. The CDR3, as DNA: TGTGCCAGCATGGTAGCGGGAGCGACGAACACCGGGGAGCTGTTTTTT. Its protein is CASMVAGATNTGELFF.